This TCR beta chain was captured in a study of blood T cell repertoires in COVID-19. Study details: Sites in the United States, Italy and Spain provided acute and convalescent COVID-19 samples.

CDR1 and CDR2 (germline): SGHAT, FQNNGV. CDR3 length: 15 amino acids. V gave up 0 bases and J gave up 11 bases; unmatched junction bases: 9. Produced via immunoSEQ multiplex PCR; TCRdb's table is partial and in-frame only. The data show 70,000 to 85,000 clones, with about 89% seen just once and about 1.9% held by the top ten. V is TRBV11-2 and J is TRBJ1-1, with 10 bases fitting TRBD1. The TCR was taken from a woman aged 60-75 years with acute or convalescent COVID-19. The sequenced material came from peripheral blood. CDR3 in DNA: TGTGCCAGCAGCTTAGATTTGGGACAGGGGATGGCTGCTTTCTTT. Residues: CASSLDLGQGMAAFF.